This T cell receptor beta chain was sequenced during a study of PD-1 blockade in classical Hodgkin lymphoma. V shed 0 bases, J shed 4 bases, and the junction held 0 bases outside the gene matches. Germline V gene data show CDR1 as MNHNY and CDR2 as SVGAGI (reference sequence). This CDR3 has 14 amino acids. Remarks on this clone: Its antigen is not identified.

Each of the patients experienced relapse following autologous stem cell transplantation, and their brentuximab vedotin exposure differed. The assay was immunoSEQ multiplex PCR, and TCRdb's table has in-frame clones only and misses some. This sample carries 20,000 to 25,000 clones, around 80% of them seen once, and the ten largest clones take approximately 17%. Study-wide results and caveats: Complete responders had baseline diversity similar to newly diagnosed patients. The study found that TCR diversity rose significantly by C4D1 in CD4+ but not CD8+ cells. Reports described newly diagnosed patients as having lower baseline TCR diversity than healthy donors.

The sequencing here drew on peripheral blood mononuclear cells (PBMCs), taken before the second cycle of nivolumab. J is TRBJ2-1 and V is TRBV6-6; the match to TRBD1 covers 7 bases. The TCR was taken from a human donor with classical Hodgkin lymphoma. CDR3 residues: CASSYSTGYNEQFF. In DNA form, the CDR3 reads TGTGCCAGCAGTTACTCGACAGGGTACAATGAGCAGTTCTTC.